A single sample gave rise to the 31 T cell receptor beta chains below, sequenced in a study of T cells after yellow fever vaccination. TCRdb recomputed calls from the 5' RACE reads with MiXCR, one row per CDR3 protein. The table shows 300,000 to 450,000 distinct CDR3 sequences, with roughly 8.3% occurring only once. This specimen was PBMCs, taken more than 35 days after the first yellow fever vaccination. The receptors come from a man aged 18 to 30 who received the YFV17D yellow fever vaccine.

This clonotype was seen at least ten times. The chain carries TRBV7-2 and TRBJ1-5; weak D call: TRBD1 (6 bases). CDR1 is SGHTA and CDR2 is FQGNSA in the germline V gene. The ends were cut back, 4 bases at V and 4 bases at J, with 11 bases in the middle. The CDR3 covers 14 residues. CDR3 amino acids: CASSSRGWNQPQHF. CDR3 DNA: TGTGCCAGCAGCTCCAGGGGATGGAATCAGCCCCAGCATTTT.

The rearrangement joins TRBV3-1 to TRBJ2-5; D is unclear. The CDR3 length is 14 residues. Trimming pared 2 bases from V and 5 bases from J, leaving 12 bases between. Germline loops: CDR1 LGHDT, CDR2 YNNKEL (reference sequence). The CDR3 DNA reads as TGTGCCAGCAGCCAACCCCCCCTTCAGGAGACCCAGTACTTC. Residues: CASSQPPLQETQYF.

The chain is built from TRBV5-1 and TRBJ2-1; D may be TRBD2 (6 bases). Per germline, CDR1 SGHRS and CDR2 YFSETQ. The CDR3 is made up of 14 amino acids. Trimming took 5 bases from V and 0 from J, leaving 9 bases between them. CDR3 coding DNA: TGCGCCAGCAGGGGGGGAAACTCCTACAATGAGCAGTTCTTC. Translated: CASRGGNSYNEQFF.

This chain links TRBV7-2 with TRBJ2-1, with D possibly matching TRBD2 (6 bases). CDR1 and CDR2 from the germline V gene are SGHTA and FQGNSA. V gave up 3 bases and J gave up 6 bases, with 15 bases separating them. The CDR3 length is 15 residues. CDR3 coding DNA: TGTGCCAGCAGCTTTGTCGCGGGGCCTGGCAATGAGCAGTTCTTC. Translated, it gives CASSFVAGPGNEQFF.

The chain links TRBV6-6 to TRBJ1-1; D remains unclear. V shed 2 bases and J shed 1 base, with 23 bases lying between them. The CDR3 length is 19 residues. Germline CDR1 is MNHNY and CDR2 is SVGAGI (reference sequence). CDR3 loop: CASSYQFSTLGEENTEAFF. CDR3 nucleotide sequence: TGTGCCAGCAGTTACCAATTCAGTACTCTAGGAGAAGAGAACACTGAAGCTTTCTTT.

The rearrangement links TRBV7-2 to TRBJ2-5; D possibly uses TRBD1 or TRBD2 (5 bases each). Trimming left V 8 bases short and J 1 base short, with 14 bases between. Germline lookup yields CDR1 SGHTA and CDR2 FQGNSA. The CDR3 has 14 amino acids. CDR3 in amino acids: CASYPGPFQETQYF. CDR3 in DNA: TGTGCCAGCTACCCGGGACCCTTCCAAGAGACCCAGTACTTC.

The table lists this clonotype with a few counts. The rearrangement uses TRBV7-2 and TRBJ1-5, with D unclear. With 1 base removed from V and 5 bases from J, the gap between germline ends came to 12 bases. The V gene's germline CDR1 is SGHTA and CDR2 FQGNSA. The CDR3 runs to 15 residues. CDR3 region: CASSLGGLVYQPQHF. CDR3 nucleotides: TGTGCCAGCAGCTTAGGTGGGTTAGTGTATCAGCCCCAGCATTTT.

This clonotype has just a few counts. V and J are TRBV20-1 and TRBJ2-5, with D tentatively TRBD1 (5 bases). The V gene lost 4 bases and the J gene lost 2 bases, with 14 bases spanning the gap. The CDR3 sequence is 14 residues long. Germline lookup yields CDR1 DFQATT and CDR2 SNEGSKA (reference sequence). CDR3 region: CSAIHGQIQETQYF. The CDR3 nucleotides are TGCAGTGCTATACATGGACAAATTCAAGAGACCCAGTACTTC.

This clonotype was seen repeatedly, ten times or more. The chain uses TRBV20-1 and TRBJ2-2; D might be TRBD1 or TRBD2, each matching 5 bases. The CDR3 extends over 17 amino acids. Trimming shortened V by 1 base and J by 4 bases, and 19 bases separated the two germline ends. Germline V gene data show CDR1 as DFQATT and CDR2 as SNEGSKA (reference sequence). This CDR3 reads CSARVGSGTSGTGELFF. The DNA of the CDR3 is TGCAGTGCTAGAGTGGGGTCCGGGACGTCGGGCACCGGGGAGCTGTTTTTT.

This clonotype was found a few times. The V gene is TRBV7-2, the J gene TRBJ2-5, with D hard to call. V was trimmed by 4 bases and J by 5 bases, leaving 8 bases between them. The CDR3 extends over 12 amino acids. Per germline, CDR1 SGHTA and CDR2 FQGNSA. Written as DNA, the CDR3 is TGTGCCAGCAGCTCCCTCACCGAGACCCAGTACTTC. Translating it yields CASSSLTETQYF.

This clonotype was counted at least ten times. The V and J genes are TRBV4-1 and TRBJ2-2; D might be TRBD1 (6 bases). V lost 8 bases to trimming and J lost 2 bases, with 15 bases between them. CDR1 and CDR2 (germline): MGHRA, YSYEKL. This CDR3 contains 15 residues. CDR3 protein: CASENRDINTGELFF. The DNA for the CDR3 is TGCGCCAGCGAGAACCGGGACATTAACACCGGGGAGCTGTTTTTT.

The table lists this clonotype with many counts. The rearrangement links TRBV19 to TRBJ1-1, with D tentatively TRBD1 (5 bases). Trimming removed 4 bases at V and 1 base at J, with 7 bases between. The CDR3 covers 13 residues. Germline V gene lookup returns CDR1 LNHDA and CDR2 SQIVND (reference sequence). The CDR3 DNA reads TGTGCCAGTAGTACCACAGGGAACACTGAAGCTTTCTTT. It translates to CASSTTGNTEAFF.

The chain uses TRBV29-1 and TRBJ2-5, with a tentative D call TRBD2 (6 bases). CDR3 size: 10 residues. V gave up 8 bases and J gave up 5 bases, with 9 bases separating them. The germline CDR1 and CDR2 sequences are SQVTM and ANQGSEA. CDR3 region: CSLGGETQYF. The CDR3 DNA reads TGCAGCCTTGGGGGGGAGACCCAGTACTTC.

V usage is TRBV4-2 and J usage is TRBJ2-7; 7 nucleotides agree with TRBD2. The germline V gene has CDR1 LGHNA and CDR2 YNFKEQ. V was pared by 4 bases and J by 0 bases, with 6 bases of the junction left unmatched. This CDR3 is built from 15 residues. In nucleotides, the CDR3 is TGTGCCAGCAGCCCTAGCGGCGATAGCTCCTACGAGCAGTACTTC. Translation: CASSPSGDSSYEQYF.

The chain uses TRBV25-1 and TRBJ2-1; no reliable D call. V lost 3 bases, J lost 4 bases, and 7 bases lay in between. Per germline, CDR1 MGHDK and CDR2 SYGVNS. The CDR3 spans 13 residues. Written as DNA, the CDR3 is TGTGCCAGCAGTGAGACCTATTACAATGAGCAGTTCTTC. Translating it yields CASSETYYNEQFF. The whole variable domain, remainder taken from reference TRBV25-1 and TRBJ2-1, is EADIYQTPRYLVIGTGKKITLECSQTMGHDKMYWYQQDPGMELHLIHYSYGVNSTEKGDLSSESTVSRIRTEHFPLTLESARPSHTSQYLCASSETYYNEQFFGPGTRLTVL.

This clonotype was observed many times. The chain links TRBV7-8 to TRBJ2-1; 8 nucleotides match TRBD1. Trimming at V came to 6 bases and at J to 7 bases, leaving 20 bases not matched to a gene. CDR1 SGHVS and CDR2 FQNEAQ come from the germline V gene. The CDR3 consists of 18 residues. Here the CDR3 reads CASRQKPQGAPIENEQFF. For the CDR3, the DNA is TGTGCCAGCAGACAAAAGCCCCAGGGGGCACCAATAGAGAATGAGCAGTTCTTC.

This clonotype was recorded a few times. The CDR3 here is CASTREVGSYNSPLHF. CDR3 bases: TGTGCTAGTACCAGGGAGGTGGGCTCCTATAATTCACCCCTCCACTTT. The genes are TRBV12-5 and TRBJ1-6, with D perhaps matching TRBD1 (5 bases). This CDR3 spans 16 amino acids. In germline, CDR1 is LGHNT, CDR2 FRNRAP. Trimming cost V 8 bases and J 0 bases, with 14 bases left between them.

CDR3 nucleotides: TGTGCCAGCTCACGCCTAGTTAACGAGCAGTTCTTC. Residues: CASSRLVNEQFF. V usage is TRBV18 and J usage is TRBJ2-1, with unresolved D. The V gene's germline CDR1 is KGHSH and CDR2 LQKENI. The CDR3 covers 12 residues. V lost 4 bases and J lost 10, with 11 bases in between. Full variable domain (rest looked up from reference TRBV18 and TRBJ2-1): NAGVMQNPRHLVRRRGQEARLRCSPMKGHSHVYWYRQLPEEGLKFMVYLQKENIIDESGMPKERFSAEFPKEGPSILRIQQVVRGDSAAYFCASSRLVNEQFFGPGTRLTVL.

This chain uses TRBV7-2 with TRBJ2-5, with 7 nucleotides matching TRBD2. Germline CDR1 is SGHTA and CDR2 is FQGNSA. This CDR3 spans 14 amino acids. V gave up 3 bases and J gave up 5 bases; unmatched junction bases: 6. The CDR3 DNA sequence: TGTGCCAGCAGCTTCATAAGCGGGGATGAGACCCAGTACTTC. Its translation: CASSFISGDETQYF. The complete variable domain, with remaining parts taken from reference TRBV7-2 and TRBJ2-5, reads GAGVSQSPSNKVTEKGKDVELRCDPISGHTALYWYRQSLGQGLEFLIYFQGNSAPDKSGLPSDRFSAERTGGSVSTLTIQRTQQEDSAVYLCASSFISGDETQYFGPGTRLLVL.

This clonotype was counted between two and nine times. CDR3 sequence reads: CASRKTETGELFF. The CDR3 DNA is TGTGCCAGCAGGAAGACAGAGACCGGGGAGCTGTTTTTT. The chain joins TRBV6-1 to TRBJ2-2, with a weak D call TRBD1 (5 bases). Trimming took 6 bases from V and 5 from J, leaving 10 bases between them. The V gene's germline CDR1 is MNHNS and CDR2 SASEGT. CDR3 length: 13 residues.

This clonotype was counted many times. The V and J genes are TRBV7-2 and TRBJ2-1, with TRBD2 matching over 7 bases. Trimming at V came to 3 bases and at J to 7 bases, leaving 9 bases not matched to a gene. The CDR3 totals 15 residues. Germline V lookup: CDR1 SGHTA, CDR2 FQGNSA. The CDR3 region is CASSLGLADWNEQFF. Here the CDR3 DNA reads TGTGCCAGCAGCTTGGGGCTAGCGGATTGGAATGAGCAGTTCTTC.

This clonotype showed up many times. The rearrangement joins TRBV20-1 to TRBJ2-5; D unclear. Trimming cost V 5 bases and J 5 bases, with 15 bases left between them. The CDR3 spans 13 residues. Germline CDR1 reads DFQATT; CDR2 reads SNEGSKA (reference sequence). The CDR3 region is CSAATRPRETQYF. DNA of the CDR3: TGCAGTGCTGCCACCCGCCCCAGGGAGACCCAGTACTTC.

This clonotype was counted ten times or more. V is TRBV9 and J is TRBJ2-7, with D unresolved. Trimming pared 0 bases from V and 2 bases from J, leaving 9 bases between. The CDR3 runs 14 residues. The V gene's germline CDR1 is SGDLS and CDR2 YYNGEE. The CDR3 DNA reads as TGTGCCAGCAGCGTAGAGGGATCTACCTACGAGCAGTACTTC. The encoded protein is CASSVEGSTYEQYF.

This clonotype appeared many times. The J gene is TRBJ1-5, the V gene TRBV7-9; D gene unclear. This CDR3 spans 12 amino acids. The V gene's germline CDR1 is SEHNR and CDR2 FQNEAQ (reference sequence). Trimming removed 6 bases at V and 0 bases at J, with 3 bases between. The CDR3 is CASSNSNQPQHF. For the CDR3, the DNA is TGTGCCAGCAGTAATAGCAATCAGCCCCAGCATTTT.

The rearrangement joins TRBV4-1 to TRBJ2-1; 13 bases are shared with TRBD2. V shed 2 bases and J 5 bases; nucleotides not matched to a gene: 6. Per germline, CDR1 MGHRA and CDR2 YSYEKL. The CDR3 is 17 amino acids. CDR3 residues: CASSQSQTSGGNNEQFF. Written as DNA, the CDR3 is TGCGCCAGCAGCCAAAGCCAGACTAGCGGGGGGAACAATGAGCAGTTCTTC.

This clonotype appeared many times. CDR3 region: CASSGSIAKNIQYF. CDR3 nucleotides: TGTGCCAGCTCAGGCTCGATAGCCAAAAACATTCAGTACTTC. The chain is built from TRBV18 and TRBJ2-4; no reliable D call. Germline CDR1 reads KGHSH; CDR2 reads LQKENI. CDR3 length: 14 amino acids. V dropped 5 bases and J dropped 0 bases, with 8 bases sitting between them. Full variable domain (outside the CDR3, taken from reference TRBV18 and TRBJ2-4): NAGVMQNPRHLVRRRGQEARLRCSPMKGHSHVYWYRQLPEEGLKFMVYLQKENIIDESGMPKERFSAEFPKEGPSILRIQQVVRGDSAAYFCASSGSIAKNIQYFGAGTRLSVL.

This chain uses TRBV9 with TRBJ1-3, with no clear D. This CDR3 is 16 amino acids long. Germline-derived CDR1 and CDR2 are SGDLS and YYNGEE. V dropped 2 bases and J dropped 0 bases, with 12 bases sitting between them. Here the CDR3 reads CASSVDPLYSGNTIYF. DNA for the CDR3: TGTGCCAGCAGCGTCGATCCACTCTACTCTGGAAACACCATATATTTT. Together with reference TRBV9 and TRBJ1-3, the CDR3 gives the full variable domain: DSGVTQTPKHLITATGQRVTLRCSPRSGDLSVYWYQQSLDQGLQFLIQYYNGEERAKGNILERFSAQQFPDLHSELNLSSLELGDSALYFCASSVDPLYSGNTIYFGEGSWLTVV.

V and J are TRBV6-1 and TRBJ2-7; D uncertain. The CDR3 spans 15 residues. Germline CDR1 MNHNS, CDR2 SASEGT. The ends were cut back, 1 base at V and 0 bases at J, with 10 bases in the middle. The DNA for the CDR3 is TGTGCCAGCAGTGAAGTTCACTACTACTCCTACGAGCAGTACGTC. Its protein is CASSEVHYYSYEQYV.

This clonotype was seen more than once but under ten times. The chain recombines TRBV4-2 with TRBJ1-2; D is perhaps TRBD1 (5 bases). This CDR3 region has 16 residues. Germline values: CDR1 LGHNA, CDR2 YNFKEQ. The germline V and J ends were trimmed by 4 bases and 4 bases, with 19 bases remaining between them. The CDR3 nucleotides are TGTGCCAGCAGCCTGGCCGACTGGGGCGGTGGCTATGGCTACACCTTC. Amino acid sequence: CASSLADWGGGYGYTF.

The V and J genes are TRBV5-1 and TRBJ2-2; TRBD2 matches 12 bases. Germline V gene data show CDR1 as SGHRS and CDR2 as YFSETQ. The CDR3 extends over 15 amino acids. V dropped 1 base and J dropped 6; count of bases not matched to a gene: 1. This CDR3 is CASSLRTSGAGELFF. Here the CDR3 DNA reads TGCGCCAGCAGCTTGAGGACTAGCGGGGCCGGGGAGCTGTTTTTT.

This clonotype came up a few times. The chain uses TRBV7-2 and TRBJ2-3, with 8 positions matching TRBD1. The CDR3 extends over 14 amino acids. V lost 7 bases and J lost 4; bases outside the gene matches: 7. CDR1 and CDR2 (germline): SGHTA, FQGNSA. The CDR3 DNA reads TGTGCCAGCAAACCAGGACAGGGTCCAGATACGCAGTATTTT. The encoded protein is CASKPGQGPDTQYF. The whole variable domain, filled in from reference TRBV7-2 and TRBJ2-3, reads GAGVSQSPSNKVTEKGKDVELRCDPISGHTALYWYRQSLGQGLEFLIYFQGNSAPDKSGLPSDRFSAERTGGSVSTLTIQRTQQEDSAVYLCASKPGQGPDTQYFGPGTRLTVL.